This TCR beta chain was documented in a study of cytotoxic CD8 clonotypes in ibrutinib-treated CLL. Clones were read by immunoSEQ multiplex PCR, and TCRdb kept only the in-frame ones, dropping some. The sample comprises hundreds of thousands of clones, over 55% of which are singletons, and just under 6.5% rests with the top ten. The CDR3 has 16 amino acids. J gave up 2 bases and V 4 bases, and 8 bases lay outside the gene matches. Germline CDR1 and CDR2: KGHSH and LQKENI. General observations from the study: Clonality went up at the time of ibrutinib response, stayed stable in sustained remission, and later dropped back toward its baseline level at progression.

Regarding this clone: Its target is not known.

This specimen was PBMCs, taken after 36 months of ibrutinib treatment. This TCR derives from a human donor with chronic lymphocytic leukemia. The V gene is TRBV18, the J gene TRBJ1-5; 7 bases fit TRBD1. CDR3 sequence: CASSRGTEKGNQPQHF. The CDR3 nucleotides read TGTGCCAGCTCACGGGGGACAGAAAAAGGCAATCAGCCCCAGCATTTT. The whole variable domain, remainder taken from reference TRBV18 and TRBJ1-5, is NAGVMQNPRHLVRRRGQEARLRCSPMKGHSHVYWYRQLPEEGLKFMVYLQKENIIDESGMPKERFSAEFPKEGPSILRIQQVVRGDSAAYFCASSRGTEKGNQPQHFGDGTRLSIL.